The rows below give T cell receptor beta chains drawn from one sample of a study of blood T cell repertoires in COVID-19. TCRdb keeps only in-frame clones here, not all; method: immunoSEQ multiplex PCR. Among 110,000 or so clones, over 75% were seen once, and the ten largest hold around 4.3%. The sample consisted of peripheral blood. These TCRs come from a man aged 45-65 years with acute or convalescent COVID-19. The CDR3 runs from the conserved cysteine through the conserved F or W. D genes are given only for firm matches. Size is stated for part of the rows, as once, few or many counts, or as a class when the clone is expanded.

d_gene	v_gene	j_gene	abundance	CDR3aa	CDR3nt
-	TRBV14	TRBJ2-2	-	CASSQEGQGNTGELFF	TGTGCCAGCAGCCAAGAGGGTCAGGGGAACACCGGGGAGCTGTTTTTT
-	TRBV27	TRBJ2-7	-	CASSVGQSYEQYF	TGTGCCAGCAGCGTGGGACAATCTTACGAGCAGTACTTC
-	TRBV25-1	TRBJ2-7	-	CASSEVGVKGAYEQYF	TGTGCCAGCAGTGAAGTAGGGGTCAAGGGTGCTTACGAGCAGTACTTC
TRBD1	TRBV27	TRBJ1-3	few	CASRPAGTASGNTIYF	TGTGCCAGCAGACCAGCCGGGACAGCCTCTGGAAACACCATATATTTT
TRBD1	TRBV12-3/TRBV12-4	TRBJ2-4	once	CASSPTRGNQYF	TGTGCCAGCAGTCCGACCAGGGGGAATCAGTACTTC
TRBD1	TRBV24-1	TRBJ2-1	-	CATSGWDSLYNEQFF	TGTGCCACCAGTGGGTGGGACAGCCTCTACAATGAGCAGTTCTTC
-	TRBV9	TRBJ2-3	-	CASSAPTDTQYF	TGTGCCAGCAGCGCCCCGACAGATACGCAGTATTTT
TRBD1	TRBV19	TRBJ1-2	-	CASRTGSSSSYGYTF	TGTGCCAGTCGGACAGGGTCGTCCTCCTCCTATGGCTACACCTTC
-	TRBV3-1/TRBV3-2	TRBJ2-1	-	CASSQDWGGYNEQFF	TGTGCCAGCAGCCAAGATTGGGGCGGCTACAATGAGCAGTTCTTC
-	TRBV28	TRBJ2-1	-	CASTPPTSHNEQFF	TGTGCCAGCACCCCCCCTACTAGTCACAATGAGCAGTTCTTC
TRBD2	TRBV18	TRBJ2-2	-	CASSGTKDTGELFF	TGTGCCAGCTCAGGGACTAAAGACACCGGGGAGCTGTTTTTT
TRBD1	TRBV18	TRBJ2-7	once	CASSPTGARFGEQYF	TGTGCCAGCTCACCTACAGGGGCCCGTTTTGGCGAGCAGTACTTC
-	TRBV11-2	TRBJ2-7	once	CASSLGFRYYEQYF	TGTGCCAGCAGCTTAGGTTTCAGATACTACGAGCAGTACTTC
TRBD1	TRBV18	TRBJ2-7	-	CASSNRGREQYF	TGTGCCAGCTCCAACAGGGGGCGCGAGCAGTACTTC
TRBD1	TRBV5-1	TRBJ1-4	-	CASSLARDRAGEKLFF	TGCGCCAGCAGCTTGGCCCGGGACAGGGCGGGAGAAAAACTGTTTTTT
-	TRBV19	TRBJ1-3	few	CASRTASSGNTIYF	TGTGCCAGTCGGACAGCCAGCTCTGGAAACACCATATATTTT
TRBD2	TRBV4-1	TRBJ2-7	-	CASSQGEGTYEQYF	TGCGCCAGCAGCCAAGGGGAGGGGACCTACGAGCAGTACTTC
-	TRBV29-1	TRBJ1-2	-	CSVEDVPAGLRYGYTF	TGCAGCGTTGAAGATGTCCCCGCGGGGTTACGGTATGGCTACACCTTC
-	TRBV5-4	TRBJ2-7	few	CASSPHRDYYEQYF	TGTGCCAGCAGCCCGCACAGGGACTACTACGAGCAGTACTTC
TRBD2	TRBV7-9	TRBJ2-7	-	CASSNLAGAGNEQYF	TGTGCCAGCAGCAACTTAGCGGGAGCAGGAAACGAGCAGTACTTC
TRBD1	TRBV6-5	TRBJ1-1	-	CASNSQGATEAFF	TGTGCCAGCAATAGTCAGGGGGCAACTGAAGCTTTCTTT
-	TRBV5-1	TRBJ1-1	-	CASSLRVLGTEAFF	TGCGCCAGCAGCCTCAGGGTCCTGGGGACTGAAGCTTTCTTT
-	TRBV6-1	TRBJ1-1	-	CASSEWGEDTEAFF	TGTGCCAGCAGTGAATGGGGGGAGGATACTGAAGCTTTCTTT
-	TRBV28	TRBJ1-3	-	CASSQNTIYF	TGTGCCAGCAGTCAAAACACCATATATTTT
-	TRBV7-3	TRBJ2-5	-	CASSQGSQETQYF	TGTGCCAGCAGCCAGGGTTCCCAAGAGACCCAGTACTTC
-	TRBV9	TRBJ2-6	-	CASSNRVSGANVLTF	TGTGCCAGCAGCAACAGGGTCTCTGGGGCCAACGTCCTGACTTTC
-	TRBV5-4	TRBJ2-1	-	CASSLIGSEHNEQFF	TGTGCCAGCAGCTTGATCGGGAGTGAACACAATGAGCAGTTCTTC
TRBD2	TRBV3-1/TRBV3-2	TRBJ2-2	-	CASSQFAGGPDTGELFF	TGTGCCAGCAGCCAATTTGCGGGAGGGCCGGACACCGGGGAGCTGTTTTTT
TRBD1	TRBV27	TRBJ2-7	-	CASSSGTGTSSYEQYF	TGTGCCAGCAGTTCTGGGACAGGGACGAGCTCCTACGAGCAGTACTTC
-	TRBV5-6	TRBJ2-3	-	CASSLGPPTDTQYF	TGTGCCAGCAGCTTGGGGCCCCCCACAGATACGCAGTATTTT
-	TRBV7-9	TRBJ1-1	-	CATSSGGARSEAFF	TGTGCCACCTCTAGTGGGGGGGCACGGAGTGAAGCTTTCTTT
-	TRBV18	TRBJ2-5	many	CASSQKGVEETQYF	TGTGCCAGCTCACAGAAAGGGGTTGAGGAGACCCAGTACTTC
TRBD1	TRBV5-1	TRBJ2-7	-	CASSLGPTGGYEQYF	TGCGCCAGCAGCTTGGGACCGACAGGGGGCTACGAGCAGTACTTC
TRBD2	TRBV3-1/TRBV3-2	TRBJ2-7	-	CASSRGVWASGGSYEQYF	TGTGCCAGCAGCCGCGGGGTTTGGGCTAGCGGGGGGTCCTACGAGCAGTACTTC
-	TRBV11-2	TRBJ2-7	-	CASSLDGREYYEQYF	TGTGCCAGCAGCTTAGACGGACGGGAGTACTACGAGCAGTACTTC
-	TRBV7-8	TRBJ1-1	once	CASSQTTVGGGTEAFF	TGTGCCAGCAGCCAGACCACGGTGGGGGGTGGTACTGAAGCTTTCTTT
-	TRBV18	TRBJ2-2	-	CASSPPVGANTGELFF	TGTGCCAGCTCACCACCGGTTGGGGCTAACACCGGGGAGCTGTTTTTT
-	TRBV11-2	TRBJ2-2	-	CASSLVPGSTGELFF	TGTGCCAGCAGCTTAGTCCCGGGGAGCACCGGGGAGCTGTTTTTT
-	TRBV25-1	TRBJ1-2	-	CASSGYRATPGNYGYTF	TGTGCCAGCTCGGGGTACAGGGCTACCCCCGGAAACTATGGCTACACCTTC
-	TRBV7-8	TRBJ1-3	-	CASSQRVAGNTIYF	TGTGCCAGCAGCCAACGGGTGGCCGGAAACACCATATATTTT
-	TRBV6-2/TRBV6-3	TRBJ2-4	-	CASSYRTTLAKNIQYF	TGTGCCAGCAGTTACCGGACAACTCTAGCCAAAAACATTCAGTACTTC
-	TRBV27	TRBJ2-1	-	CASSWQVRNEQFF	TGTGCCAGCAGTTGGCAAGTTCGCAATGAGCAGTTCTTC
-	TRBV28	TRBJ1-5	-	CASNSRNNQPQHF	TGTGCCAGCAACTCGAGGAACAATCAGCCCCAGCATTTT
TRBD1	TRBV19	TRBJ2-2	-	CASRAGTANTGELFF	TGTGCCAGTAGGGCCGGGACAGCGAACACCGGGGAGCTGTTTTTT
TRBD2	TRBV6-5	TRBJ2-1	-	CASSYSGLAGNEQFF	TGTGCCAGCAGTTACTCGGGACTAGCTGGCAATGAGCAGTTCTTC
TRBD1	TRBV10-3	TRBJ1-1	-	CAGGQGSRTEAFF	TGTGCGGGAGGACAGGGGAGTCGCACTGAAGCTTTCTTT
TRBD2	TRBV11-3	TRBJ2-3	-	CASSLGPSGASNTQYF	TGTGCCAGCAGCTTAGGGCCTAGCGGGGCCAGCAATACGCAGTATTTT
TRBD1	TRBV11-3	TRBJ2-2	-	CASLQGVANTGELFF	TGTGCCAGCCTTCAGGGGGTAGCGAACACCGGGGAGCTGTTTTTT
TRBD1	TRBV5-1	TRBJ1-6	-	CASSFTGADSPLHF	TGCGCCAGCAGCTTTACAGGGGCGGATTCACCCCTCCACTTT
TRBD2	TRBV13	TRBJ2-7	-	CASAGTSGYEQYF	TGTGCCAGCGCGGGGACTAGCGGTTACGAGCAGTACTTC
-	TRBV11-2	TRBJ2-7	-	CASSLAPDFYEQYF	TGTGCCAGCAGCTTAGCCCCCGACTTTTACGAGCAGTACTTC